This TCR beta chain is drawn from a study of blood T cell repertoires in COVID-19. Across the whole study: The United States, Italy and Spain supplied acute and convalescent COVID-19 samples. Nucleic acid was either cDNA or gDNA, and it came from T cells, B-cell-depleted T cells, or PBMCs.

Germline lookup yields CDR1 SGHTA and CDR2 FQGNSA. Trimming shortened V by 3 bases and J by 6 bases, and 13 bases separated the two germline ends. The CDR3 has 14 residues. TCRdb's copy holds only in-frame clones and misses some; the assay was immunoSEQ multiplex PCR. The sample shows 200,000 to 250,000 clones, 65% to 85% of them seen only once. This TCR was recovered from a human donor in a cohort sampled during active COVID-19. The V gene is TRBV7-2, the J gene TRBJ2-3, with D possibly matching TRBD2 (5 bases). The sample taken for sequencing was peripheral blood. In DNA form, the CDR3 reads TGTGCCAGCAGCTTCTCGTACTCGGGGGATACGCAGTATTTT. This translates into CASSFSYSGDTQYF.